Below, 12 T cell receptor beta chains from the same sample are listed, as sequenced in a study of cytomegalovirus exposure and HLA in healthy donors. PCR was performed using 60 Vbeta and 13 Jbeta primers. Only in-frame clones appear in the TCRdb table, and some are missing; sequencing was by immunoSEQ multiplex PCR. The table includes some 120,000 clones, under 20% detected once. The sequencing input was PBMCs. Receptors were obtained from a female donor in good health and CMV-seropositive.

The chain has TRBV6-1 and TRBJ2-7; 13 bases are shared with TRBD2. The V and J ends lost 0 bases and 2 bases, in that order; junction bases with no gene match: 4. The CDR3 contains 17 residues. Germline CDR1 reads MNHNS; CDR2 reads SASEGT. The CDR3 DNA reads as TGTGCCAGCAGTGAAGCCAGACTAGCGGGAGGCGCCTACGAGCAGTACTTC. Its translation is CASSEARLAGGAYEQYF.

This clone was detected a few times. The rearrangement uses TRBV5-1 and TRBJ2-3, with 11 bases matching TRBD2. CDR1 is SGHRS and CDR2 is YFSETQ in the germline V gene. J gave up 5 bases and V 4 bases, and 6 bases lay outside the gene matches. The CDR3 is made up of 15 amino acids. CDR3 DNA: TGCGCCAGCAGCCGGAGACTAGCGGGAATAGATACGCAGTATTTT. Translation gives CASSRRLAGIDTQYF.

The chain employs TRBV20-1 and TRBJ1-1, with no clear D. CDR3 length: 10 amino acids. V was trimmed by 0 bases and J by 11 bases, leaving 7 bases between them. The germline V gene encodes CDR1 DFQATT and CDR2 SNEGSKA (reference sequence). CDR3 protein: CSAREGGAFF. The CDR3 DNA sequence: TGCAGTGCTAGAGAGGGAGGGGCTTTCTTT.

The chain carries TRBV29-1 and TRBJ1-4; D is unclear. Trimming cost V 7 bases and J 2 bases, with 11 bases left between them. Germline V gene sequence: CDR1 SQVTM, CDR2 ANQGSEA. The CDR3 covers 13 residues. The chain's CDR3 is CSALGDTNEKLFF. DNA of the CDR3: TGCAGCGCTTTGGGAGATACTAATGAAAAACTGTTTTTT. The full variable domain, its missing parts supplied by reference TRBV29-1 and TRBJ1-4, is SAVISQKPSRDICQRGTSLTIQCQVDSQVTMMFWYRQQPGQSLTLIATANQGSEATYESGFVIDKFPISRPNLTFSTLTVSNMSPEDSSIYLCSALGDTNEKLFFGSGTQLSVL.

This clone was found a few times. The J gene is TRBJ2-7, the V gene TRBV30; 7 bases line up with TRBD2. This CDR3 has 14 residues. The junction had 10 bases not matched to a gene; V was cut back by 2 bases and J by 6 bases. Looked up from germline, CDR1 is GTSNPN and CDR2 is SVGIG (reference sequence). The CDR3 here is CAWSYGGRAFEQYF. In DNA form, the CDR3 reads TGTGCCTGGAGTTATGGAGGGAGGGCCTTCGAGCAGTACTTC.

In its sample, this clone was seen a few times. The chain uses TRBV11-2 and TRBJ1-1, with D possibly matching TRBD1 (6 bases). This CDR3 is 15 amino acids long. Trimming stripped 5 bases from V and 0 bases from J, with 13 bases between. Germline V gene sequence: CDR1 SGHAT, CDR2 FQNNGV. The DNA of the CDR3 is TGTGCCAGCAGCAAAAGGACAGCTCTGAACACTGAAGCTTTCTTT. It translates to CASSKRTALNTEAFF.

This chain joins TRBV7-9 and TRBJ2-2; the D gene is possibly TRBD1 (6 bases). Trimming removed 7 bases at V and 4 bases at J, with 22 bases between. This CDR3 region has 17 residues. From germline, CDR1 is SEHNR and CDR2 FQNEAQ (reference sequence). The CDR3 sequence is CASTPTGALRGTGELFF. The CDR3 DNA reads TGTGCCAGCACCCCGACAGGTGCCCTTAGGGGCACCGGGGAGCTGTTTTTT.

V is TRBV6-5 and J is TRBJ1-1; the D is unclear. Germline V gene lookup returns CDR1 MNHEY and CDR2 SVGAGI. V was clipped by 0 bases and J by 6 bases, with 11 bases between them. The CDR3 runs 14 residues. CDR3 loop: CASSYSYGSSEAFF. The CDR3 DNA reads as TGTGCCAGCAGTTACTCGTACGGGTCCTCTGAAGCTTTCTTT.

This clone was detected only a few times. V is TRBV29-1 and J is TRBJ1-5; D is undetermined. The germline V gene has CDR1 SQVTM and CDR2 ANQGSEA. The CDR3 is 13 residues long. V lost 4 bases and J lost 0, with 7 bases in between. The CDR3 reads CSVADYSNQPQHF. In DNA, the CDR3 is TGCAGCGTTGCAGATTATAGCAATCAGCCCCAGCATTTT.

A few counts support this clone. V and J are TRBV29-1 and TRBJ2-6; 9 nucleotides line up with TRBD1. CDR3 length: 16 amino acids. After removal of 3 bases from V and 2 bases from J, the junction contained 5 bases not matched to a gene. Looked up from germline, CDR1 is SQVTM and CDR2 is ANQGSEA. This CDR3 is CSVEGQGPAGANVLTF. DNA for the CDR3: TGCAGCGTTGAGGGACAGGGTCCCGCTGGGGCCAACGTCCTGACTTTC.

V and J are TRBV27 and TRBJ2-1, with 7 bases matching TRBD2. Trimming took 3 bases from V and 4 from J; bases not matched to a gene: 6. The V gene's germline CDR1 is MNHEY and CDR2 SMNVEV (reference sequence). This CDR3 contains 15 residues. The CDR3 nucleotides read TGTGCCAGCAGTTTGGGCCTCGGGGGGTACAATGAGCAGTTCTTC. Its translation: CASSLGLGGYNEQFF.

The gene calls are TRBV7-8 and TRBJ1-1; no definite D call. Germline lookup yields CDR1 SGHVS and CDR2 FQNEAQ. V was clipped by 5 bases and J by 0 bases, with 22 bases between them. This CDR3 is built from 18 residues. CDR3 sequence: CASSPRKIRGLLNTEAFF. The CDR3 nucleotides are TGTGCCAGCAGCCCCCGGAAGATTCGAGGGCTCCTGAACACTGAAGCTTTCTTT.